This T cell receptor (beta chain) was recovered during a study of blood T cell repertoires in COVID-19. Study in general: Nucleic acid was either cDNA or gDNA, and it came from T cells, B-cell-depleted T cells, or PBMCs.

As concerns this clone: The same CDR3 also results from other DNA sequences found in this sample.

Recruited during active infection, patients (from Seattle) were subsequently followed longitudinally. TCRdb keeps only in-frame clones here, not all; method: immunoSEQ multiplex PCR. The table has 250,000 to 400,000 clones, about 87% seen once; the top ten hold under 2%. Trimming removed 4 bases from V and 3 bases from J, with 6 bases in between. Germline V lookup: CDR1 KGHSH, CDR2 LQKENI. The CDR3 covers 13 residues. V gene TRBV18 combines with J gene TRBJ1-4; D perhaps matches TRBD1 (6 bases). The sequencing sample was made of peripheral blood. The receptor was isolated from a woman in her 30s with COVID-19, enrolled during active disease. The CDR3 nucleotides read TGTGCCAGCTCACAGGGGGCTAATGAAAAACTGTTTTTT. Residues: CASSQGANEKLFF.